This TCR beta chain originates from a study of cytomegalovirus exposure and HLA in healthy donors. A note on this clone: Its antigen is as yet unknown.

Trimming pared 3 bases from V and 8 bases from J, leaving 16 bases between. CDR3 length: 14 amino acids. Germline CDR1 GTSNPN, CDR2 SVGIG (reference sequence). PCR primers comprised 60 Vbeta and 13 Jbeta primers. Method: immunoSEQ multiplex PCR; TCRdb's copy keeps in-frame clones and lacks some. This table has roughly 77,000 clones, 65% to 70% appearing once. Broader study findings: Apart from CMV serostatus, no immune exposure information was available.

The receptor comes from a woman aged 45-59 years in good health and CMV-seropositive. The chain couples TRBV30 to TRBJ1-4; maybe TRBD1 (6 bases). The sample comprised PBMCs. CDR3 nucleotide sequence: TGTGCCTGGAGGCAGGGGACCCAGGGGGAAAAACTGTTTTTT. It yields the protein CAWRQGTQGEKLFF. Together with reference TRBV30 and TRBJ1-4, the CDR3 gives the full variable domain: SQTIHQWPATLVQPVGSPLSLECTVEGTSNPNLYWYRQAAGRGLQLLFYSVGIGQISSEVPQNLSASRPQDRQFILSSKKLLLSDSGFYLCAWRQGTQGEKLFFGSGTQLSVL.